This T cell receptor beta chain was retrieved from a study of early T cells in non-severe SARS-CoV-2 infection. As to this clonotype: Its antigen remains unidentified. At one end the junction does not follow the germline gene, possibly because of a read error.

General study results and limits: Lookups in VDJdb leaned toward anti-spike CD8 responses and missed private and CD4 specificities.

Molecules of cDNA were individually given unique molecular identifiers that were attached to them. TCRdb analysed the 5' RACE reads with MiXCR anew, one entry per CDR3 protein. The repertoire holds tens of thousands of distinct CDR3 sequences, with around an eighth as singletons. Per the germline V gene, CDR1 is SGHNT and CDR2 is YYREEE (reference sequence). CDR3 length equals 15 residues. The receptor was isolated from an adult who was a healthcare worker with PCR-confirmed SARS-CoV-2 infection or an uninfected control (not recorded which). The rearrangement uses TRBV5-4 and TRBJ2-1; 11 nucleotides agree with TRBD2. The source material was whole blood. The CDR3 DNA follows: TGTGTCAGCAGCCCAGGGACTAGCGGAAACAATGAGCAGTTCTTC. Its protein is CVSSPGTSGNNEQFF.